This T cell receptor (beta chain) stems from a study of siplizumab effects on memory and regulatory T cells. Notes on the study in general: Proliferating clones, CD4+ or CD8+, lacked an assignable naive or memory phenotype in roughly 80-97% of cases.

The germline CDR1 and CDR2 sequences are SQVTM and ANQGSEA. V was cut by 6 bases and J by 1 base, with 9 bases left in between. The CDR3 sequence is 12 residues long. Measured with immunoSEQ multiplex PCR; TCRdb has only the in-frame clones, and not every one. The sample contains tens of thousands of clones, roughly 96% of which appear only once. As for this clone: Antigen: not known.

The V and J genes are TRBV29-1 and TRBJ1-2; D may be TRBD1 (6 bases). The source material was naive CD4+ T cells sorted from blood. The receptor was derived from a human donor in good health. In DNA, the CDR3 is TGCAGCGTAGAACAGGGTAACTATGGCTACACCTTC. It yields the protein CSVEQGNYGYTF.